Here is one T cell receptor beta chain with its context. Its antigen is as yet unknown. TCRdb keeps only in-frame clones here, not all; method: immunoSEQ multiplex PCR. The sample lists about 350,000 clones, 75% to 90% occurring once. These data come from a study of Ad26.COV2.S vaccination and SARS-CoV-2 variants. Described treatment: 19 received Ad26.COV2.S at low or high dose, single or two shots; several received placebo; per-sample allocation not given. At day 63 after the first vaccine or placebo injection, samples were drawn. Recruitment in Boston yielded a donor of adult age, 18-55 years. Whole-study results and caveats: Substantial breadth in spike-specific CD8+ and CD4+ T cell responses was reportedly seen after vaccination. Total T cell responses may have been underestimated by the TCR breadth and depth analyses.

The sequence was obtained from a person aged 18 to 59 who received the Ad26.COV2.S COVID-19 vaccine or a placebo. Source: peripheral blood, taken in a trial of Ad26.COV2.S vaccine versus placebo.

CDR3 nucleotide sequence: TGTGCCAGCACCAAGGGGGGACAGGTATCCTACAATGAGCAGTTCTTC. Translating gives CASTKGGQVSYNEQFF. V is TRBV6-6 and J is TRBJ2-1, with 8 bases fitting TRBD1. The ends lost 7 bases at V and 1 base at J; junction bases unmatched: 9. CDR1 and CDR2 (germline): MNHNY, SVGAGI (reference sequence). This CDR3 has 16 residues.